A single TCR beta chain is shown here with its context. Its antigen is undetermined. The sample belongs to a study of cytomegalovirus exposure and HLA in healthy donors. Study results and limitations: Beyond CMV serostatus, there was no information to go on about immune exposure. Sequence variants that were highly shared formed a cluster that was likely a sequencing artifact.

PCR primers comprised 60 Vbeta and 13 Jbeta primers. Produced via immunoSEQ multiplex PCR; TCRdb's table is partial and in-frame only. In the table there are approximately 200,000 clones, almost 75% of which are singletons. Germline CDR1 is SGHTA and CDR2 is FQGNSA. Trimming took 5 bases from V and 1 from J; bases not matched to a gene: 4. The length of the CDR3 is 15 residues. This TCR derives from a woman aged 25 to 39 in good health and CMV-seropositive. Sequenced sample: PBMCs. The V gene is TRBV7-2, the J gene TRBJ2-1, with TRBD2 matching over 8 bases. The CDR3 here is CASSRIAGSYNEQFF. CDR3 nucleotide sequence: TGTGCCAGCAGCCGCATAGCGGGATCCTACAATGAGCAGTTCTTC.